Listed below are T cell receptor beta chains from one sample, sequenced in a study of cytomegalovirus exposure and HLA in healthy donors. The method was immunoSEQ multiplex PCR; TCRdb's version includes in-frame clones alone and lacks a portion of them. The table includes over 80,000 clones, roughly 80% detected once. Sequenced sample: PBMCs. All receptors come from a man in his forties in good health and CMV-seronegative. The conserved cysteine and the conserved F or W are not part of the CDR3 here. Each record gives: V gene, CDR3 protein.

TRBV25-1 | ASSESTEAF
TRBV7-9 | ASSSWTAMNTEAF
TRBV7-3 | ASSLSGSRGGGGEQF
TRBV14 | ASRTGMDSPEAF
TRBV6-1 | ATSGGENTGELF
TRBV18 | ASSPRRGQFYEQY
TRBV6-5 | ASSDGTGGEKLF
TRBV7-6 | ASSLRRGGRDTGELF
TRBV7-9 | ASSLRDYEQY
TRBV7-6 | ASSLRTGATDTQY
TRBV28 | ASSLLMMLGNGYT
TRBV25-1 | ASTGLGTGTYNEQF
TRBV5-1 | ASSSLEEISYNEQF
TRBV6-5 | ASRSLAPDTQY
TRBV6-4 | ASSESGSTDTQY
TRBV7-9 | ASSRGGNQPQH
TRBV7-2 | ASSLKSPFAGGADTQY
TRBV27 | ASSWGQGETYGYT
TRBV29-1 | SGTTLGVAEKLF
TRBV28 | ASSVPSSGANVLT
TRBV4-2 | ASSLAGDEQF
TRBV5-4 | ASSLVGGEMNTEAF
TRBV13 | ASSQGQGRPSIY
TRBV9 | ASSVVGRGSYNEQF